These 24 T cell receptor beta chains were sequenced from one sample in a study of T cells in Graves' hyperthyroidism and ophthalmopathy (dated by TCRdb to the late 2010s). The library was generated by multiplex PCR. TCRdb names Illumina HiSeq 2000 as the instrument used. Amplification of TCR beta CDR3 regions was carried out from RNA transcripts. For the first round of RT-PCR on the TCR CDR3, the HTBI primer set was used together with the Qiagen OneStep RT-PCR kit. Clones were called with MiXCR by TCRdb after fastp trimmed the public reads at Q25, and only in-frame beta chains were retained. Rows merge per CDR3 protein into single entries with the most common DNA and genes. This sample holds nearly 600,000 distinct CDR3 sequences; approximately 15% were observed only once. Over 6% of the sample is held by the ten biggest clonotypes. The sample consisted of blood. These receptors came from a young woman with Graves' ophthalmopathy.

This clonotype was observed at least ten times. The genes are TRBV12-3 or TRBV12-4 and TRBJ1-2, with D maybe TRBD1 (5 bases). V was shortened by 11 bases and J by 7 bases, with 17 bases between the two germline ends. The CDR3 is 12 residues long. In nucleotides, the CDR3 is TGTGCCCTACAACCGGGACTGGCTGGCTACACCTTC. Encoded protein: CALQPGLAGYTF.

This clonotype occurred many times. The CDR3 DNA sequence: TGTGCCAGCAGCGTAGGGGCTATAAGGCAGGGGATAAATTCGGTCGGCTACACCTTC. Amino acid sequence: CASSVGAIRQGINSVGYTF. The chain is built from TRBV9 and TRBJ1-2; possibly TRBD1 for D (6 bases). From germline, CDR1 is SGDLS and CDR2 YYNGEE. The CDR3 runs to 19 residues. The V gene lost 0 bases and the J gene lost 8 bases, with 29 bases spanning the gap.

This clonotype was counted at least ten times. The V call is TRBV20-1, the J call TRBJ2-5, with a weak D call TRBD2 (6 bases). Trimming took off 4 bases at V and 2 bases at J, with 14 bases between the two ends. The CDR3 totals 14 residues. Germline V CDR1 and CDR2: DFQATT, SNEGSKA (reference sequence). The CDR3 nucleotides are TGCAGTGCTACCCTAGCGAACTCACAAGAGACCCAGTACTTC. The encoded protein is CSATLANSQETQYF.

Comment on this clonotype: This may come from a read error, since a much larger clone is one base off. The chain recombines TRBV7-2 with TRBJ2-6; the D gene is possibly TRBD1 (5 bases). The CDR3 is made up of 16 amino acids. Germline loops: CDR1 SGHTA, CDR2 FQGNSA. The V end was cut by 2 bases, the J end by 6 bases, with 14 bases between. In DNA, the CDR3 is TGTGCCAGCAGCTTAAGTGGGGCGGCTGAGGCCAACGTCCTGACTTTC. Its translation is CASSLSGAAEANVLTF.

This clonotype was seen a handful of times. This sequence joins TRBV29-1 and TRBJ2-7; unclear D gene. V gave up 2 bases and J gave up 2 bases, with 13 bases separating them. CDR1 is SQVTM and CDR2 is ANQGSEA in the germline V gene. This CDR3 comprises 14 residues. The CDR3 loop is CSVEIEEATYEQYF. The CDR3 nucleotides are TGCAGCGTTGAAATAGAAGAAGCCACCTACGAGCAGTACTTC.

The J gene is TRBJ2-2, the V gene TRBV29-1; 9 nucleotides agree with TRBD1. J was trimmed by 7 bases and V by 4 bases; bases with no gene match: 7. Germline CDR1 reads SQVTM; CDR2 reads ANQGSEA. CDR3 size: 14 residues. As DNA, the CDR3 is TGCAGCGTTGCTAGACAGGGGGATAGCGGGGAGCTGTTTTTT. Translation gives CSVARQGDSGELFF.

This chain links TRBV6-2 or TRBV6-3 with TRBJ2-7; either TRBD1 or TRBD2 may supply D (5 bases each). The length of the CDR3 is 14 residues. Germline loops: CDR1 MNHEY, CDR2 SVGEGT. The V gene lost 6 bases and the J gene lost 3 bases, with 15 bases spanning the gap. The CDR3 DNA follows: TGTGCCAGCAGATCAAGGGGAGCCCACTACGAGCAGTACTTC. Protein product: CASRSRGAHYEQYF.

The CDR3 nucleotides read TGCAGCGCCAAGGGACAGCCCGCGGGAGCTTTCTTT. It is translated as CSAKGQPAGAFF. The chain combines TRBV29-1 with TRBJ1-1; 7 bases agree with TRBD1. The CDR3 is 12 amino acids. The germline V gene encodes CDR1 SQVTM and CDR2 ANQGSEA. The V gene end was trimmed by 7 bases and the J gene end by 10 bases; junction bases not matched to a gene: 12.

About this clonotype: Since a much larger clone is just one base distant, this may be a read error. The V call is TRBV30, the J call TRBJ2-7; D may match TRBD1 or TRBD2 (5 bases each). V lost 4 bases, J lost 5 bases, and 12 bases lay in between. Germline-derived CDR1 and CDR2 are GTSNPN and SVGIG (reference sequence). The CDR3 is 12 amino acids. This CDR3 is CAWTGSTHEQYF. In DNA form, the CDR3 reads TGTGCCTGGACAGGGAGTACCCACGAGCAGTACTTC.

As concerns this clonotype: With a much larger clone just one base away, this may be a read error. This sequence joins TRBV7-2 and TRBJ2-5, with 8 positions matching TRBD1. This CDR3 region has 15 residues. With 5 bases clipped from V and 4 bases from J, the junction kept 9 bases outside the gene matches. CDR1 is SGHTA, CDR2 FQGNSA, per germline. CDR3 nucleotides: TGTGCCAGCAGCCCGGACAGGGAGGCAGGAGAGACCCAGTACTTC. This encodes CASSPDREAGETQYF.

Many counts were recorded for this clonotype. The chain is built from TRBV29-1 and TRBJ1-2, with D possibly matching TRBD1 (5 bases). V was trimmed by 5 bases and J by 8 bases, leaving 12 bases between them. CDR1 and CDR2 (germline): SQVTM, ANQGSEA. The CDR3 is made up of 11 amino acids. The CDR3 sequence: CSVLRGSGYTF. The CDR3 bases are TGCAGCGTTTTGAGGGGAAGCGGCTACACCTTC.

The chain joins TRBV7-9 to TRBJ1-5; TRBD1 is a possible D gene (6 bases). CDR1 and CDR2 (germline): SEHNR, FQNEAQ (reference sequence). V was pared by 1 base and J by 8 bases, with 9 bases between. This CDR3 spans 13 amino acids. For the CDR3, the DNA is TGTGCCAGCAGCTTAGGAGGGGGAGAGCCCCAGCATTTT. Protein: CASSLGGGEPQHF.

This clonotype was observed many times. This sequence joins TRBV20-1 and TRBJ2-7, with D perhaps matching TRBD2 (5 bases). This CDR3 is 13 amino acids long. Looked up from germline, CDR1 is DFQATT and CDR2 is SNEGSKA (reference sequence). Trimming took off 1 base at V and 0 bases at J, with 7 bases between the two ends. The CDR3 DNA reads as TGCAGTGCTAGAGGACTAAGCTCCTACGAGCAGTACTTC. Translated, it gives CSARGLSSYEQYF.

About this clonotype itself: A single base separates this from a much larger clone, so it may be a read error. This sequence joins TRBV11-3 and TRBJ2-2, with 9 bases aligning to TRBD2. The J segment lost 4 bases and the V segment lost 8 bases, leaving 8 bases of the junction unmatched. CDR1 and CDR2 (germline): SGHNT, YENEEA. The CDR3 has 15 residues. In DNA form, the CDR3 reads TGTGCCAGCCGGGGGGAAGCGGGAGGCACCGGGGAGCTGTTTTTT. Encoded protein: CASRGEAGGTGELFF.

The sample holds many counts of this clonotype. The rearrangement joins TRBV11-2 to TRBJ1-1; unclear D gene. The CDR3 consists of 12 residues. V was pared by 5 bases and J by 8 bases, with 12 bases between. The germline gives CDR1 SGHAT, CDR2 FQNNGV. This chain's CDR3 is CASSQLTAEAFF. The CDR3 nucleotides read TGTGCCAGCAGCCAACTCACGGCAGAAGCTTTCTTT.

The genes are TRBV28 and TRBJ1-1, with 8 nucleotides matching TRBD1. CDR3 length equals 13 residues. Losses at the gene ends were 5 bases for V and 7 bases for J; bases not matched to a gene: 6. CDR1 and CDR2 (germline): MDHEN, SYDVKM. As DNA, the CDR3 is TGTGCCAGCAGTCCCTTGGACAGGGATGAAGCTTTCTTT. It encodes CASSPLDRDEAFF.

Of note for this clonotype: This sequence may be a read error, since a much larger clone differs from it by one base. The J gene is TRBJ1-4, the V gene TRBV28; D might be TRBD1 (6 bases). This CDR3 contains 15 residues. The V end was cut by 4 bases, the J end by 9 bases, with 18 bases between. Germline V gene data show CDR1 as MDHEN and CDR2 as SYDVKM. The CDR3 coding sequence is TGTGCCAGCAGTTCGCCGACAGGAATGGGGAAAAAACTGTTTTTT. Translated: CASSSPTGMGKKLFF.

This clonotype was counted many times. The chain uses TRBV11-2 and TRBJ1-6, with TRBD1 identical over 8 bases. This CDR3 comprises 15 residues. CDR1 SGHAT and CDR2 FQNNGV come from the germline V gene. The trim removed 5 bases at V and 7 bases at J, leaving 7 bases unmatched. This CDR3 reads CASSPRTGTNSPLHF. CDR3 DNA sequence: TGTGCCAGCAGCCCCCGGACAGGGACGAATTCACCCCTCCACTTT. Filled out from reference TRBV11-2 and TRBJ1-6, the complete variable domain reads EAGVAQSPRYKIIEKRQSVAFWCNPISGHATLYWYQQILGQGPKLLIQFQNNGVVDDSQLPKDRFSAERLKGVDSTLKIQPAKLEDSAVYLCASSPRTGTNSPLHFGNGTRLTVT.

This clonotype was recorded at least ten times. V and J are TRBV30 and TRBJ1-2, with D possibly matching TRBD1 (5 bases). The CDR3 has 14 residues. The germline V gene encodes CDR1 GTSNPN and CDR2 SVGIG (reference sequence). V lost 1 base, J lost 2 bases, and 11 bases lay in between. The CDR3 is CAWSGGSLNYGYTF. The DNA for the CDR3 is TGTGCCTGGAGTGGGGGCTCGTTGAACTATGGCTACACCTTC.

This clonotype was seen repeatedly, ten times or more. This sequence joins TRBV24-1 and TRBJ2-1; possible D gene TRBD2, 6 bases. Germline values: CDR1 KGHDR, CDR2 SFDVKD. The V and J ends lost 4 bases and 0 bases respectively, with 12 bases between them. The CDR3 sequence is 16 residues long. The CDR3 loop reads CATSEEGASSYNEQFF. Here the CDR3 DNA reads TGTGCCACCAGTGAGGAGGGTGCCAGCTCCTACAATGAGCAGTTCTTC.

Many counts were recorded for this clonotype. The CDR3 nucleotides read TGTGCCAGCAGCTCTCCATGGGGGAGATGGGAAGCTTTCTTT. Amino acid sequence: CASSSPWGRWEAFF. The chain employs TRBV7-9 and TRBJ1-1; tentative D call: TRBD1 (5 bases). The germline V gene encodes CDR1 SEHNR and CDR2 FQNEAQ (reference sequence). The CDR3 covers 14 residues. V lost 4 bases, J lost 8 bases, and 17 bases lay in between. Looking up the rest from reference TRBV7-9 and TRBJ1-1 gives the full variable domain: DTGVSQNPRHKITKRGQNVTFRCDPISEHNRLYWYRQTLGQGPEFLTYFQNEAQLEKSRLLSDRFSAERPKGSFSTLEIQRTEQGDSAMYLCASSSPWGRWEAFFGQGTRLTVV.

This clonotype was recorded a few times. This chain links TRBV20-1 with TRBJ2-5; 8 bases agree with TRBD1. CDR1 and CDR2 (germline): DFQATT, SNEGSKA (reference sequence). J was trimmed by 5 bases and V by 0 bases; bases with no gene match: 11. The CDR3 runs 16 residues. CDR3 sequence: CSARDKQGDKRETQYF. CDR3 coding DNA: TGCAGTGCTAGAGACAAACAGGGGGATAAAAGGGAGACCCAGTACTTC.

The J gene is TRBJ2-5, the V gene TRBV29-1; 10 bases agree with TRBD1. V lost 6 bases to trimming and J lost 4 bases; unmatched junction nucleotides: 8. In germline, CDR1 is SQVTM, CDR2 ANQGSEA. The CDR3 runs to 14 residues. CDR3: CSVRTGGGRETQYF. CDR3 sequence (DNA): TGCAGCGTCCGGACAGGGGGAGGTCGAGAGACCCAGTACTTC.

The chain uses TRBV11-2 and TRBJ1-3; D possibly corresponds to TRBD1 (6 bases). This CDR3 has 17 amino acids. V was clipped by 7 bases and J by 4 bases, with 23 bases between them. CDR1 and CDR2 from the germline V gene are SGHAT and FQNNGV. The CDR3 reads CASTASPWGADGNTIYF. The CDR3 region has the DNA TGTGCCAGCACAGCTTCCCCCTGGGGGGCGGACGGAAACACCATATATTTT. Variable domain in full (rest from reference TRBV11-2 and TRBJ1-3): EAGVAQSPRYKIIEKRQSVAFWCNPISGHATLYWYQQILGQGPKLLIQFQNNGVVDDSQLPKDRFSAERLKGVDSTLKIQPAKLEDSAVYLCASTASPWGADGNTIYFGEGSWLTVV.